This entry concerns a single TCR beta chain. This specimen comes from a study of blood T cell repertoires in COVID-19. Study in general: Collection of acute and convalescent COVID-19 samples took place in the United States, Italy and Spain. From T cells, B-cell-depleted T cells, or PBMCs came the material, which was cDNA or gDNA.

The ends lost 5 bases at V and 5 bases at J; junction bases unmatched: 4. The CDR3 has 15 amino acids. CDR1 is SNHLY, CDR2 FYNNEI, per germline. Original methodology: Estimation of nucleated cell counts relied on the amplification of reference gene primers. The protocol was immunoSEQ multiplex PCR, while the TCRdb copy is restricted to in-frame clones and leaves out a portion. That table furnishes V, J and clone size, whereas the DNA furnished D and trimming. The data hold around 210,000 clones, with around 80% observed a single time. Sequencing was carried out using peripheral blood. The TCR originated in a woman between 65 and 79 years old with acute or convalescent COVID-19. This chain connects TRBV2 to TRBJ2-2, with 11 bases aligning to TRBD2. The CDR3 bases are TGTGCCAGCAGTCCGCTAGCGGGAGGAACCGGGGAGCTGTTTTTT. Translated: CASSPLAGGTGELFF.